The clone carrying this T cell receptor beta chain was counted only a few times. This record belongs to a study of blood T cell repertoires in COVID-19. Whole-study context: The United States, Italy and Spain supplied acute and convalescent COVID-19 samples. Sample material is recorded as cDNA or gDNA derived from T cells, B-cell-depleted T cells, or PBMCs.

The data were produced by immunoSEQ multiplex PCR, yet TCRdb's version contains in-frame clones alone and is incomplete. The sample records approximately 200,000 clones, roughly 84% being singletons. Germline-derived CDR1 and CDR2 are SNHLY and FYNNEI. V shed 7 bases, J shed 0 bases, and the junction held 4 bases outside the gene matches. The CDR3 is 14 amino acids. The specimen was peripheral blood. The clonotype was recovered from a woman aged 60-70 years who had recovered from COVID-19. The chain employs TRBV2 and TRBJ2-7; TRBD1 aligns across 9 bases. The DNA of the CDR3 is TGTGCCAGCATCGGGACAGGGTCCTCCTACGAGCAGTACTTC. This sequence encodes CASIGTGSSYEQYF.